This T cell receptor (beta chain) was recovered during a study of blood T cell repertoires in COVID-19. Turning to the study itself: From T cells, B-cell-depleted T cells, or PBMCs came the material, which was cDNA or gDNA.

Clones were read by immunoSEQ multiplex PCR, and TCRdb kept only the in-frame ones, dropping some. The sample records around 120,000 clones, approximately 81% being singletons. Trimming cost V 6 bases and J 0 bases; bases outside gene matches: 6. Germline assignment: CDR1 KGHDR and CDR2 SFDVKD. CDR3 size: 15 residues. The sequence was collected from a human donor in a cohort sampled during active COVID-19. V is TRBV24-1 and J is TRBJ2-5, with TRBD1 matching over 7 bases. Sequencing input: peripheral blood. CDR3 bases: TGTGCCACCAGTCCCGGGACAGTGTACCAAGAGACCCAGTACTTC. As protein: CATSPGTVYQETQYF.